This TCR beta chain was sequenced during a study of T-cell reconstitution after alpha-beta-depleted transplantation in children. The CDR3 runs 16 residues. V lost 2 bases and J 2 bases, leaving 15 bases between the germline ends. The germline V gene has CDR1 SGHRS and CDR2 YFSETQ. Construction of the TCRbeta library involved unique molecular identifiers. Each CDR3 protein gets one entry after TCRdb re-called the PCR reads with MiXCR. The sample yields about 870,000 distinct CDR3 sequences, about 15% seen once. Source: PBMCs, mostly from graft donor cells, taken 360 days after TCRalphabeta/CD19-depleted stem cell transplant. The clonotype comes from a male patient aged 10 to 17 who had a stem cell transplant for acute lymphoblastic leukemia, so the T cells may come from the graft donor. The chain is built from TRBV5-1 and TRBJ2-3, with D perhaps matching TRBD1 (6 bases). CDR3 DNA: TGCGCCAGCAGCTTCTTCCCACAGGGTTCCACAGATACGCAGTATTTT. The encoded protein is CASSFFPQGSTDTQYF.